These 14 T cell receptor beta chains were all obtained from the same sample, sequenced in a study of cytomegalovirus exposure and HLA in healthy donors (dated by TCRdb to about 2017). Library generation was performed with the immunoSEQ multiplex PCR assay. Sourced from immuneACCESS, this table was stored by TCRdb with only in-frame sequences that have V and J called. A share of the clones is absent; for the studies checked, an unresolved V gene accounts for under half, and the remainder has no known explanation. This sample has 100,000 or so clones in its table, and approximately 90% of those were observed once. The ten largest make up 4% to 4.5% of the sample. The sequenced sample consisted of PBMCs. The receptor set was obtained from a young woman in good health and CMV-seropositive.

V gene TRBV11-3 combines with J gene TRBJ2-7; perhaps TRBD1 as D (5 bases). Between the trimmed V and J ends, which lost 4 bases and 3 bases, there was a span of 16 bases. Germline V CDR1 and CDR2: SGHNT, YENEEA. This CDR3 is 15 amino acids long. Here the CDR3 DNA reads TGTGCCAGCAGCTCGATTTGGGGCTCAAACTACGAGCAGTACTTC. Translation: CASSSIWGSNYEQYF.

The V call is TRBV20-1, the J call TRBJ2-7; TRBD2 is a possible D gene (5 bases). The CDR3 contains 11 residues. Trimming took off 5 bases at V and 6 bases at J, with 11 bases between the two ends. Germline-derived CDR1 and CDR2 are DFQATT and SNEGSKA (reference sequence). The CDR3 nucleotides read TGCAGTGCTCACCTAGCTGGCGAGCAGTACTTC. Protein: CSAHLAGEQYF.

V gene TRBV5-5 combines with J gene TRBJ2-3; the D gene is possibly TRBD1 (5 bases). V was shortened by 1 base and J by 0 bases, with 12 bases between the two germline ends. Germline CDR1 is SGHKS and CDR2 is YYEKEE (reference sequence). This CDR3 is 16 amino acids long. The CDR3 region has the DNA TGTGCCAGCAGCTTGCGAACAGGCCTTAGCACAGATACGCAGTATTTT. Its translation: CASSLRTGLSTDTQYF.

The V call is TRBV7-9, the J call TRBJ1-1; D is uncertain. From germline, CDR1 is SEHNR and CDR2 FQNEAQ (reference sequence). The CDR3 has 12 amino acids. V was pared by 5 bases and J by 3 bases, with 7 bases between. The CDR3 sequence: CASSTGYTEAFF. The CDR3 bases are TGTGCCAGCAGCACGGGGTACACTGAAGCTTTCTTT.

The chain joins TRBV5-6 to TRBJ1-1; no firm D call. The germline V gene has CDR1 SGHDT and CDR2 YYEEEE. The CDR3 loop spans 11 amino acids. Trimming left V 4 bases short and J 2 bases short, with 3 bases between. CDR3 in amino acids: CASSLNTEAFF. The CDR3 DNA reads TGTGCCAGCAGCCTAAACACTGAAGCTTTCTTT.

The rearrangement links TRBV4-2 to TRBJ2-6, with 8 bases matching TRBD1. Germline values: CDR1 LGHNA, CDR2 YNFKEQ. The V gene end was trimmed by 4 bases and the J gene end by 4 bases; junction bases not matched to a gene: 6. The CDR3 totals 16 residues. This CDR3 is CASSLGQGTGANVLTF. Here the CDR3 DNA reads TGTGCCAGCAGCCTAGGACAGGGTACGGGGGCCAACGTCCTGACTTTC.

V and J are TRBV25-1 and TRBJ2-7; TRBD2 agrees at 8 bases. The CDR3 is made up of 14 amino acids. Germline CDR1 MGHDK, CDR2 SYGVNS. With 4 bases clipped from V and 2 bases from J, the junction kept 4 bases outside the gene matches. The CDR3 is CASSVGLGPYEQYF. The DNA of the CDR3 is TGTGCCAGCAGTGTGGGACTAGGGCCCTACGAGCAGTACTTC.

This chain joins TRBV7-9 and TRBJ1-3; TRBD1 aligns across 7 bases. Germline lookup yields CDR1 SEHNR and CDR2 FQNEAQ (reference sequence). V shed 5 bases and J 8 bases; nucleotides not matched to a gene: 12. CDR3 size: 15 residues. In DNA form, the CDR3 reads TGTGCCAGCAGCGGATTCGACGACAGGGAGTACACCATATATTTT. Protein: CASSGFDDREYTIYF. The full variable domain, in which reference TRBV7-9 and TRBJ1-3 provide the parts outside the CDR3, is DTGVSQNPRHKITKRGQNVTFRCDPISEHNRLYWYRQTLGQGPEFLTYFQNEAQLEKSRLLSDRFSAERPKGSFSTLEIQRTEQGDSAMYLCASSGFDDREYTIYFGEGSWLTVV.

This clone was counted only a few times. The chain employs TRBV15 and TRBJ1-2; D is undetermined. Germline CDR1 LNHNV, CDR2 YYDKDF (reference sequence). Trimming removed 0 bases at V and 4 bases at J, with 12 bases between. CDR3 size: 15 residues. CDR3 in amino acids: CATSRDRRVGYGYTF. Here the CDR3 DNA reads TGTGCCACCAGCAGAGATCGGAGAGTCGGCTATGGCTACACCTTC.

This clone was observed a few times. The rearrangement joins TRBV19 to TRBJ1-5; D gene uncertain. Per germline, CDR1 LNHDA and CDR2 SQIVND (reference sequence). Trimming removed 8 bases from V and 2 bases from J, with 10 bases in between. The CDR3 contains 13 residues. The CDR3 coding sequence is TGTGCCAGTCGGGATCTGGGCAATCAGCCCCAGCATTTT. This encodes CASRDLGNQPQHF.

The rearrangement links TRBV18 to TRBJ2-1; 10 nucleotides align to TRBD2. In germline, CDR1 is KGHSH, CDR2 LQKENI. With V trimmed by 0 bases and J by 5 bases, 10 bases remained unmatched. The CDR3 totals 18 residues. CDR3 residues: CASSPPVGSGREHNEQFF. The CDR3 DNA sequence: TGTGCCAGCTCACCACCGGTTGGAAGCGGGAGGGAACACAATGAGCAGTTCTTC.

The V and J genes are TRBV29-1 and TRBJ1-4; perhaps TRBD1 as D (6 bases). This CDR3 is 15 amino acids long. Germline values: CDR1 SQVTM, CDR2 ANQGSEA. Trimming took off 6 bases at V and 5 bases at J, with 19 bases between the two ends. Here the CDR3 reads CSVALQGTINEKLFF. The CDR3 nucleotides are TGCAGCGTCGCACTCCAGGGGACCATAAATGAAAAACTGTTTTTT.

The CDR3 bases are TGTGCCAGCTCACGCGCCGGGACAGTAGGCTACGAGCAGTACTTC. It codes for CASSRAGTVGYEQYF. The chain joins TRBV18 to TRBJ2-7; 7 bases line up with TRBD1. The CDR3 is 15 amino acids. Germline V gene lookup returns CDR1 KGHSH and CDR2 LQKENI. J was trimmed by 3 bases and V by 4 bases; bases with no gene match: 9.

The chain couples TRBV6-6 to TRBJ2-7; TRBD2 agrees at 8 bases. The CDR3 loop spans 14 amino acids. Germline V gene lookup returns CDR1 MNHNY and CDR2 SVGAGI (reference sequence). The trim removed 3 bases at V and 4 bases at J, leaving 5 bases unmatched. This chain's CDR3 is CASSYGGRRYEQYF. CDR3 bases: TGTGCCAGCAGTTATGGCGGGAGGCGATACGAGCAGTACTTC.